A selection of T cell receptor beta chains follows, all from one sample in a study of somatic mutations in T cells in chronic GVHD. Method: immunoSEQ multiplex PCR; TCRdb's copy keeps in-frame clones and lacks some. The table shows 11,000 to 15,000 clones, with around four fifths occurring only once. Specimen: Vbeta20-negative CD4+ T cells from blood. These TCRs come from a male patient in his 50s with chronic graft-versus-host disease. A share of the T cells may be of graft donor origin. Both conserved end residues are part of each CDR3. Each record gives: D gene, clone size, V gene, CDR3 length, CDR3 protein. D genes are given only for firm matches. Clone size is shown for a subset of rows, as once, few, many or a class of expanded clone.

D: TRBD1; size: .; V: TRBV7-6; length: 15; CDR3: CASSEGQGTTYEQYF
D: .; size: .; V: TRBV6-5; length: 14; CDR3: CASGSRQDSYEQYF
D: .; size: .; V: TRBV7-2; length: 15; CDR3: CASSYRTENTGELFF
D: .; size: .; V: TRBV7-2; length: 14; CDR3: CASSLFGGLTEAFF
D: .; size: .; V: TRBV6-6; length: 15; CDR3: CASSLPLSGANVLTF
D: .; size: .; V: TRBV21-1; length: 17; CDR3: CASSSRGTSGGTRTQYF
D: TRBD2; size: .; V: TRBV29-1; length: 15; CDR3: CSVAGLAGVLETQYF
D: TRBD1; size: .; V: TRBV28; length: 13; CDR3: CASSYGQGYGYTF
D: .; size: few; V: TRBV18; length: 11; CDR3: CASSLADTQYF
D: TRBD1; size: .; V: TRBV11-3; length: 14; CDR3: CASSPGGEQETQYF
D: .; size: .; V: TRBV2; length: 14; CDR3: CASRSRVSKNIQYF
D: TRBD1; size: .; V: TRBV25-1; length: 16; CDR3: CASSSLGQGNSYEQYF
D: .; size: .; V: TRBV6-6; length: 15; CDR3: CASSTTGNSNEKLFF
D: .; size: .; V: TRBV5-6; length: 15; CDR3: CASSLGTGRVETQYF
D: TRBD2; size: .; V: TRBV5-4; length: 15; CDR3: CASSSKLAGGREQFF
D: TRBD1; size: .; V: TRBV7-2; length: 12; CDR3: CASTGGGYGYTF
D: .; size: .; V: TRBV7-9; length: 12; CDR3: CASSSQNTEAFF
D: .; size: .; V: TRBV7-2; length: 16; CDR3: CASSAQGYGSNQPQHF
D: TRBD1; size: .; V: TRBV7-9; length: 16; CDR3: CASSTGTGGTARPQHF
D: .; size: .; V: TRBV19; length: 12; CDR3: CASSIGGLEQFF
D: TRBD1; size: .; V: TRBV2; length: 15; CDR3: CASSEEMTGGPPLHF
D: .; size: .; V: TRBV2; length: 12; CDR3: CASSEVGGQQFF
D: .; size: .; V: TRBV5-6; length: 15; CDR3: CASSLAQALFYGYTF
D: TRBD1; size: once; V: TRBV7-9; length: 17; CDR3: CASSLGVGTGRGNIQYF
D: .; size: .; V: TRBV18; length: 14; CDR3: CASSLLTGGYGAFF
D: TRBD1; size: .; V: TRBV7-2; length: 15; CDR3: CASSPAGTGSYEQYF
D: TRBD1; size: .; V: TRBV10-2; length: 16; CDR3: CASSLGGTGAQETQYF
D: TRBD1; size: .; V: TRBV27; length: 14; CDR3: CASSSQGAGEKLFF
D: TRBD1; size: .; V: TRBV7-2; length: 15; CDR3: CASGTGQGAAQPQHF
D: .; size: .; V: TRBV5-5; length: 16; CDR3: CASSPQVGLNTGELFF
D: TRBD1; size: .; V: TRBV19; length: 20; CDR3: CASSASRGHVGASYSYEQYF
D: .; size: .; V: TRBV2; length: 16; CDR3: CASSERGTSSYNEQFF
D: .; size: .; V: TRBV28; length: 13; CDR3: CASLAGVGYGYTF
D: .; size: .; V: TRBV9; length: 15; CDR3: CASSARSAGYNEQFF
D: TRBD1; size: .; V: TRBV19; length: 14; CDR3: CASSGQGTNYGYTF
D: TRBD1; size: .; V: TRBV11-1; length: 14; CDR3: CASSLPGGGYGYTF
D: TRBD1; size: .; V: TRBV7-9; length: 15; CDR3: CASTRRGQGGGEQFF
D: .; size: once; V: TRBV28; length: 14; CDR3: CASSSDGVRGAQHF
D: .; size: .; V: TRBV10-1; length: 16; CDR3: CASSRSLGAGSYEQYF
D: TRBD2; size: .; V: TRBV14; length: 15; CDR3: CASSLPGTSNNEQFF
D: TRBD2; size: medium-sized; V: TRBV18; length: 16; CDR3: CASSPPGGGRSYEQYF
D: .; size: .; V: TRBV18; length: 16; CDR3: CASSPLSTKMNTEAFF
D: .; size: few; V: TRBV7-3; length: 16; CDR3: CASSFRQGQGQETQYF
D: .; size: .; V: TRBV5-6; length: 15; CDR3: CASSLAQALFYGHTF
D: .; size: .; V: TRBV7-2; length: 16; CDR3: CASSLNQGSWFNEQFF
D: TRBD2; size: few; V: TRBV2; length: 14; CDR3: CASSVIGGAGEQYF